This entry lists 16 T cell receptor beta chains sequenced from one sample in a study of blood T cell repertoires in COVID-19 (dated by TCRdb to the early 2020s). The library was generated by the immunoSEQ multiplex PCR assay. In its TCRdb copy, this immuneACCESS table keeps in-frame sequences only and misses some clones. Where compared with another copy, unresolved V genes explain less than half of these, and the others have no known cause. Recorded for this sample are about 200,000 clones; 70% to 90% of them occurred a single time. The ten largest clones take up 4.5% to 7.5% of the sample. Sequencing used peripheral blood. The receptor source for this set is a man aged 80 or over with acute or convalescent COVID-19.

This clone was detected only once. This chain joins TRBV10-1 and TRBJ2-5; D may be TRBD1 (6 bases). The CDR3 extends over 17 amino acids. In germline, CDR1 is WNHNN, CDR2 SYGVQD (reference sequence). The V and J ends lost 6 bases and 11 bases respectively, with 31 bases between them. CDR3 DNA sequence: TGCGCCAGCAGAGGGACATTTCCACTGTTCCCCTTCGCCACTCAGTACTTC. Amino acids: CASRGTFPLFPFATQYF.

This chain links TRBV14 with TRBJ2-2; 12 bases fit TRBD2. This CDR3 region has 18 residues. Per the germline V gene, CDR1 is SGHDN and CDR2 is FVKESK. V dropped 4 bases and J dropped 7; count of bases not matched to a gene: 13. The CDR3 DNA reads TGTGCCAGCAGCCCGAAGCGGACTAGCGGGAAAATCGGCGGGGAGCTGTTTTTT. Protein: CASSPKRTSGKIGGELFF.

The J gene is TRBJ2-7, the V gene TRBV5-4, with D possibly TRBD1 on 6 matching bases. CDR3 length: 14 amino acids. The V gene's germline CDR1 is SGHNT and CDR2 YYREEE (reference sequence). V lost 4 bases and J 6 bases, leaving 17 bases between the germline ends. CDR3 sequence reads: CASSQKTGTAEQYF. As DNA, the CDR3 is TGTGCCAGCAGCCAAAAGACAGGAACGGCCGAGCAGTACTTC.

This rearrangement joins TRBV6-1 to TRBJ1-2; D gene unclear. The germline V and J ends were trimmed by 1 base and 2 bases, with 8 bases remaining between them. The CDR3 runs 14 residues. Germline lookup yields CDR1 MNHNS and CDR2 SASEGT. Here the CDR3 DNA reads TGTGCCAGCAGTGAAGATGGCACCAACTATGGCTACACCTTC. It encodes CASSEDGTNYGYTF.

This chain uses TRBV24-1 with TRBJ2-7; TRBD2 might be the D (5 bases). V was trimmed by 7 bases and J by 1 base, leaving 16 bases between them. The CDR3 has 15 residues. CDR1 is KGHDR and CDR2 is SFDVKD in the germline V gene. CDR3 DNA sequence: TGTGCCACCAGCCGCGAGGATCAGCGGTCCTACGAGCAGTACGTC. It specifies CATSREDQRSYEQYV.

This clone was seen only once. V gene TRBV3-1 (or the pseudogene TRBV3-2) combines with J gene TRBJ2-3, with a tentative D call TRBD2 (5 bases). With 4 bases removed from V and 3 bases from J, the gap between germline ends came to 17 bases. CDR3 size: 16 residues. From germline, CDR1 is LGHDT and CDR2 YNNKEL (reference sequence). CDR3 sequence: CASSRLGPGFTDTQYF. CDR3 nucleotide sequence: TGTGCCAGCAGCCGATTAGGGCCGGGGTTTACAGATACGCAGTATTTT.

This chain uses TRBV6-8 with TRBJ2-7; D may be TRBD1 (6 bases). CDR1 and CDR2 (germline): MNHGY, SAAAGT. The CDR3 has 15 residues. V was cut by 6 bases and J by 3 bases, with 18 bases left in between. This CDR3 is CASRLPRQELYEQYF. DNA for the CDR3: TGTGCCAGCAGACTACCGAGACAGGAACTCTACGAGCAGTACTTC.

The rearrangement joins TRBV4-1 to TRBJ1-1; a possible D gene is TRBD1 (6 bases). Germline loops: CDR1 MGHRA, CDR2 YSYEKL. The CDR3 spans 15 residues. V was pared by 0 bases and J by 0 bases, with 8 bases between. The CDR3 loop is CASSQEDSLNTEAFF. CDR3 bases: TGCGCCAGCAGCCAAGAGGACAGTTTGAACACTGAAGCTTTCTTT.

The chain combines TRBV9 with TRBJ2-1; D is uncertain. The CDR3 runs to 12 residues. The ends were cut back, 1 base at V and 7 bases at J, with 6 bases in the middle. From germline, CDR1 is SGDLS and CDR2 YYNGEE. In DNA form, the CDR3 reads TGTGCCAGCAGCGTATACGGGAATGAGCAGTTCTTC. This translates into CASSVYGNEQFF.

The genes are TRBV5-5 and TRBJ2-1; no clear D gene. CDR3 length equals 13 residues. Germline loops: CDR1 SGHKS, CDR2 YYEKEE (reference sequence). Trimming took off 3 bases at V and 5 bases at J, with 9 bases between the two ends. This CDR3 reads CASSWRRNNEQFF. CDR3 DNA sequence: TGTGCCAGCAGCTGGCGGCGGAACAATGAGCAGTTCTTC.

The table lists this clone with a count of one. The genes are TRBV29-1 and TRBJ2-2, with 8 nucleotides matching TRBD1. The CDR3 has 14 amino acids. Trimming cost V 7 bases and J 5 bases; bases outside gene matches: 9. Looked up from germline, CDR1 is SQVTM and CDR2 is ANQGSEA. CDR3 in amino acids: CSADQGAGTGELFF. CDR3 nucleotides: TGCAGCGCGGACCAGGGGGCAGGAACCGGGGAGCTGTTTTTT.

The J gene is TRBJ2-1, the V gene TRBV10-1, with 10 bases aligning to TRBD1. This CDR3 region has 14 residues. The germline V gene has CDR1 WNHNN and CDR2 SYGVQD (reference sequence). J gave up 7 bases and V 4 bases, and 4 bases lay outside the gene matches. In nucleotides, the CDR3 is TGCGCCAGCAGTGCCGGGACAGGGGATAATGAGCAGTTCTTC. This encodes CASSAGTGDNEQFF.

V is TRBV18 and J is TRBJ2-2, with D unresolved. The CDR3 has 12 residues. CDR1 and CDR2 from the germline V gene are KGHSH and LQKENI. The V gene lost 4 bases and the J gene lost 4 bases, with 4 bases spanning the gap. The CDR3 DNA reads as TGTGCCAGCTCACTCTCCACCGGGGAGCTGTTTTTT. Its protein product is CASSLSTGELFF.

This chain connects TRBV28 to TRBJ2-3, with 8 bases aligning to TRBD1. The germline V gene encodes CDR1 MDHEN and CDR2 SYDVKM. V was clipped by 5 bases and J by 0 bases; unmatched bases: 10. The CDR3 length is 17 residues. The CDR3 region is CASSPQAGTGSTDTQYF. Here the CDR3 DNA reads TGTGCCAGCAGTCCACAAGCCGGGACAGGTAGCACAGATACGCAGTATTTT.

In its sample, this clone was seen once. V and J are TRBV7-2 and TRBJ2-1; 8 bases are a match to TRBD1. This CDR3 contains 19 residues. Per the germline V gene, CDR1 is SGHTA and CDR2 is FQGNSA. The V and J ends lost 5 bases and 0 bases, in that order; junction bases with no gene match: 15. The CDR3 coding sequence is TGTGCCAGCAGCACCGGACAGGGAAAGAGGTTAAGCTCCTACAATGAGCAGTTCTTC. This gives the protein CASSTGQGKRLSSYNEQFF. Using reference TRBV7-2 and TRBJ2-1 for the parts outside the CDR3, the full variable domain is GAGVSQSPSNKVTEKGKDVELRCDPISGHTALYWYRQSLGQGLEFLIYFQGNSAPDKSGLPSDRFSAERTGGSVSTLTIQRTQQEDSAVYLCASSTGQGKRLSSYNEQFFGPGTRLTVL.

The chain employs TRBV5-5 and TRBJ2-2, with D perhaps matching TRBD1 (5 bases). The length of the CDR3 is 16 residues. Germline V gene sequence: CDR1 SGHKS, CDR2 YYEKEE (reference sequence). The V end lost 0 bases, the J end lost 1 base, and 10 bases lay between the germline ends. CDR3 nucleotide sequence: TGTGCCAGCAGCTTGGGAACAGGATTGAACACCGGGGAGCTGTTTTTT. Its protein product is CASSLGTGLNTGELFF.